This T cell receptor beta chain was recovered during a study of blood T cell repertoires in COVID-19. Study-wide background: PBMCs, B-cell-depleted T cells, or T cells were the source of the cDNA or gDNA that made up the material.

Original analysis: Estimation of nucleated cell counts relied on the amplification of reference gene primers. The protocol was immunoSEQ multiplex PCR, while the TCRdb copy is restricted to in-frame clones and leaves out a portion. That table furnishes V, J and clone size, whereas the DNA furnished D and trimming. In the table there are approximately 130,000 clones, approximately 86% of which are singletons. The germline V gene has CDR1 SGHDT and CDR2 YYEEEE. CDR3 length: 15 residues. Trimming pared 4 bases from V and 7 bases from J, leaving 19 bases between. This clone showed up just a few times. The rearrangement links TRBV5-6 to TRBJ2-3; perhaps TRBD1 as D (6 bases). The origin of this receptor is a woman between 50 and 59 years old who had recovered from COVID-19. The specimen sequenced was peripheral blood. The CDR3 nucleotides read TGTGCCAGCAGCATGGCCGGGACAACGCGGAATACGCAGTATTTT. Protein: CASSMAGTTRNTQYF.